The clone carrying this T cell receptor (beta chain) was recorded only once. This record belongs to a study of blood T cells in healthy people across ages. Using a J-beta primer mix together with a sample-barcoded 5' primer, a second PCR was run for about 7 to 12 cycles. TCRdb itself ran the 5' RACE reads through MiXCR, one entry per CDR3 protein. This sample yields roughly 1,700,000 distinct CDR3 sequences, of which 28% are seen a single time; over 7% belongs to the top ten. The CDR3 is 14 amino acids. CDR1 ENHRY and CDR2 SYGVKD come from the germline V gene. The clonotype comes from a woman in her twenties or thirties in good health. The sequencing sample was made of blood. The chain has TRBV10-3 and TRBJ2-1; tentative D call: TRBD2 (7 bases). TRBJ2-7 explains the end of the DNA better; the J call may be wrong. The CDR3 region has the DNA TGTGCCACCAAGCCGGCTTCGGGGGGCAATGAGCAGTACTTC. It is translated as CATKPASGGNEQYF.